This entry describes one T cell receptor beta chain. Authors' processing steps: From reference gene primer amplification, estimates of nucleated cell counts were derived. Libraries were prepared by immunoSEQ multiplex PCR; TCRdb keeps only in-frame clonotypes and omits some of them. V, J and clone size are those of that table, while D and trimming were read from the DNA. The table shows about 280,000 clones, with around 90% occurring only once. These data originate in a study of blood T cell repertoires in COVID-19. At the level of the study: Both acute and convalescent COVID-19 samples were obtained from the United States, Italy and Spain. PBMCs, B-cell-depleted T cells, or T cells provided the cDNA or gDNA that made up the material.

Trimming removed 3 bases at V and 2 bases at J, with 8 bases between. CDR3 length: 15 residues. In germline, CDR1 is SNHLY, CDR2 FYNNEI. The material sequenced was PBMCs or T cells enriched from blood (not recorded which). The source of this sequence is an older woman in a cohort exposed to, infected with or recovered from COVID-19 (not recorded which). The chain has TRBV2 and TRBJ2-6; D may be TRBD2 (5 bases). The CDR3 protein is CASSEEVAGANVLTF. The CDR3 DNA is TGTGCCAGCAGTGAGGAGGTCGCTGGGGCCAACGTCCTGACTTTC. The whole variable domain, filled in from reference TRBV2 and TRBJ2-6, reads EPEVTQTPSHQVTQMGQEVILRCVPISNHLYFYWYRQILGQKVEFLVSFYNNEISEKSEIFDDQFSVERPDGSNFTLKIRSTKLEDSAMYFCASSEEVAGANVLTFGAGSRLTVL.